Detailed here is one T cell receptor (beta chain). The antigen is unknown. This specimen belongs to a study of blood T cells in healthy people across ages. Looking at the study overall: For every two T cells, template switching captured about one barcoded beta molecule. Whole-study results and caveats: Age brought a roughly linear fall in TCR beta diversity measured per million T cells. Because donor CMV status was unknown, expanded clonotype changes were possibly confounded.

The use of a sample-barcoded 5' primer and a J-beta primer mix characterized a second PCR of about 7 to 12 cycles. No fewer than 2.5 million CDR3-containing paired-end reads came from each sample. TCRdb ran MiXCR on the 5' RACE reads and lists one entry per CDR3 protein. The data show around 2 million distinct CDR3 sequences, about two fifths seen once. Sequenced input: blood. This clonotype originated in a human donor in good health.

CDR3 protein: CASRKTVQETQYF. The CDR3 nucleotides are TGTGCCAGCAGGAAGACAGTACAAGAGACCCAGTACTTC. This chain uses TRBV6-5 with TRBJ2-5; D may be TRBD1 (5 bases). This CDR3 comprises 13 residues. Between the trimmed V and J ends, which lost 6 bases and 2 bases, there was a span of 10 bases. Germline V gives CDR1 MNHEY, CDR2 SVGAGI.